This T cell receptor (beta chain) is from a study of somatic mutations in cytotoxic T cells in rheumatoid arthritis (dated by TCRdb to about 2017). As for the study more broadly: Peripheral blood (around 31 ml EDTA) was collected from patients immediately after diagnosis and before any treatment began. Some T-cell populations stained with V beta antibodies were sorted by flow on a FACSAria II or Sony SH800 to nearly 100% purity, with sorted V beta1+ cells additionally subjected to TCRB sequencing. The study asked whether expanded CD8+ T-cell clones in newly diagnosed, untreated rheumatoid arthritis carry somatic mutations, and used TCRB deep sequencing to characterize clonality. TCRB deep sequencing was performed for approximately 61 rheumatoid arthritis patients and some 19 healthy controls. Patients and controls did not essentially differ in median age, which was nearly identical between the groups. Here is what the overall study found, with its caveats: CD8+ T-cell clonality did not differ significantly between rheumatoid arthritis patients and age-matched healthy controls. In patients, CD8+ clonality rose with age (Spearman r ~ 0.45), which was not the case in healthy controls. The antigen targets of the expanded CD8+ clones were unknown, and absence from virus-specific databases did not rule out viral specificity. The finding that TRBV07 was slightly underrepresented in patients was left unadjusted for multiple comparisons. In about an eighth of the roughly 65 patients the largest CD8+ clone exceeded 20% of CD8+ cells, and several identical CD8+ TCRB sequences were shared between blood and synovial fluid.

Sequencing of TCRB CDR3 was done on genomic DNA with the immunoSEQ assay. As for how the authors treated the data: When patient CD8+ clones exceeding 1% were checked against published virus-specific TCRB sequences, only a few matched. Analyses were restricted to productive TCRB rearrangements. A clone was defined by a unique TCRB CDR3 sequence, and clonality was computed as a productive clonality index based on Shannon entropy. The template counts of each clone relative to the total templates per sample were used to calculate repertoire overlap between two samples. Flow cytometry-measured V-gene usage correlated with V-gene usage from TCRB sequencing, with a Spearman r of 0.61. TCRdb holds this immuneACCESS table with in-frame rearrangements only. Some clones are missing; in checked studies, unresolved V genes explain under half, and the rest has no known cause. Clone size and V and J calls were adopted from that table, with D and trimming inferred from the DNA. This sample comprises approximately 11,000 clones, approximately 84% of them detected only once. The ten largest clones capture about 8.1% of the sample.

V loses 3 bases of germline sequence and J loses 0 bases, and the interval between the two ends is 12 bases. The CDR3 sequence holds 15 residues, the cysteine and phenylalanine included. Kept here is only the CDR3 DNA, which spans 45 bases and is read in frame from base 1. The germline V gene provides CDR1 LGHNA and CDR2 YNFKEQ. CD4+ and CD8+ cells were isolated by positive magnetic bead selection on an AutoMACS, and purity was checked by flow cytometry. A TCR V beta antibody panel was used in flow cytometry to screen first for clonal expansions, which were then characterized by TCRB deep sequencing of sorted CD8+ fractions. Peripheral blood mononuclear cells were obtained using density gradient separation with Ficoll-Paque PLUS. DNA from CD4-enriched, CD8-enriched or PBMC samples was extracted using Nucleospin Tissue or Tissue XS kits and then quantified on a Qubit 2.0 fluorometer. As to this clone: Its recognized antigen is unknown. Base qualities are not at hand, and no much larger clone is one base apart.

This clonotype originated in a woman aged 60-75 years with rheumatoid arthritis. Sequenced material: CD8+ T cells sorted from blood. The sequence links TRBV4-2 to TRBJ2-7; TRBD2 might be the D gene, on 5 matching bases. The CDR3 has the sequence CASSQVTGSSYEQYF. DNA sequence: TGTGCCAGCAGCCAGGTCACTGGGAGCTCCTACGAGCAGTACTTC.